The 6 T cell receptor beta chains below were found in one sample sequenced in a study of T cells in localized non-small cell lung cancer. Profiled with immunoSEQ multiplex PCR; TCRdb holds only in-frame clones, not every one. The sample includes roughly 30,000 clones, 92% of them seen just once. The sequencing used peripheral blood mononuclear cells, collected before any cancer treatment. These receptors were obtained from a woman aged 35-75 years with stage III lung adenocarcinoma.

This clone has only a few counts. The rearrangement uses TRBV27 and TRBJ2-7, with unresolved D. Germline V gives CDR1 MNHEY, CDR2 SMNVEV (reference sequence). The CDR3 is made up of 14 amino acids. The V end lost 3 bases, the J end lost 0 bases, and 9 bases lay between the germline ends. The CDR3 reads CASSFTPGSYEQYF. CDR3 nucleotides: TGTGCCAGCAGTTTCACCCCTGGCTCCTACGAGCAGTACTTC.

As for this clone: Its ends do not fully match the called genes, so a read error is possible. The sample contains more than one DNA sequence encoding this CDR3. J is TRBJ1-2 and V is TRBV27; D remains unclear. CDR3 length: 13 residues. CDR1 and CDR2 (germline): MNHEY, SMNVEV (reference sequence). CDR3 residues: CASSRGLNYGYTF. Written as DNA, the CDR3 is TGTGCCAGCAGTCGAGGGTTGAACTATGGCTACACCTTT.

This clone was found once. V gene TRBV21-1 combines with J gene TRBJ2-5; the table's D call of TRBD2 was not tested on the DNA. TRBV21-1 is an annotated pseudogene. The length of the CDR3 is 13 residues. Here the CDR3 DNA reads TGTGCCAGCAGGGGGGGGGCCGAAGAGACCCAGTACTTC. Its protein product is CASRGGAEETQYF.

The V and J genes are TRBV5-1 and TRBJ2-3; TRBD1 or TRBD2 may be the D gene (5 bases each). Germline values: CDR1 SGHRS, CDR2 YFSETQ. This CDR3 region has 18 residues. Trimming took 0 bases from V and 2 from J, leaving 19 bases between them. CDR3 amino acids: CASSLATVGATPTDTQYF. The CDR3 nucleotides are TGCGCCAGCAGCTTGGCCACCGTCGGGGCAACCCCCACAGATACGCAGTATTTT.

CDR3 bases: TGTGCCAGCAGCTCGCTGTCGATCCGACTTATAGCCAAAAACATTCAGTACTTC. Protein: CASSSLSIRLIAKNIQYF. This chain connects TRBV11-2 to TRBJ2-4; no firm D call. The V end was cut by 4 bases, the J end by 0 bases, with 19 bases between. Germline assignment: CDR1 SGHAT and CDR2 FQNNGV. This CDR3 has 18 residues. Based on the CDR3 plus reference TRBV11-2 and TRBJ2-4, the full variable domain is EAGVAQSPRYKIIEKRQSVAFWCNPISGHATLYWYQQILGQGPKLLIQFQNNGVVDDSQLPKDRFSAERLKGVDSTLKIQPAKLEDSAVYLCASSSLSIRLIAKNIQYFGAGTRLSVL.

This chain uses TRBV6-5 with TRBJ1-6; no firm D call. CDR1 MNHEY and CDR2 SVGAGI come from the germline V gene. The CDR3 is made up of 13 amino acids. V dropped 5 bases and J dropped 4 bases, with 6 bases sitting between them. The CDR3 DNA reads as TGTGCCAGCAGTGGCCGGTATAATTCACCCCTCCACTTT. Protein: CASSGRYNSPLHF.